The 18 T cell receptor beta chains given below trace back to one sample, sequenced in a study of CD8 T cells in ankylosing spondylitis. Study findings and constraints: What seemed typical of ankylosing spondylitis blood was a TCR beta motif built from eight highly homologous variants.

These receptors' targets are unknown. TCRdb re-called the 5' RACE reads through MiXCR, storing one row per CDR3 protein. The sample has fewer than 250,000 distinct CDR3 sequences, approximately 20% seen once; the top ten hold about 42%. Sequencing used blood, either unsorted or a sorted T cell fraction (not recorded which). The receptors were sampled from a male donor with ankylosing spondylitis.

A word on this clonotype: The CDR3 does not close with the conserved phenylalanine or tryptophan, likely indicating a read error. No DNA is shown, since the ends of the CDR3 on it are uncertain; the CDR3 is the one TCRdb lists. This chain joins TRBV30 and TRBJ1-1. Germline CDR1 reads GTSNPN; CDR2 reads SVGIG (reference sequence). Counting both end residues, the CDR3 totals 13 amino acids. This chain's CDR3 is CAWSRGGAAAREI.

The V gene is TRBV29-1, the J gene TRBJ2-1, with a tentative D call TRBD2 (6 bases). Per germline, CDR1 SQVTM and CDR2 ANQGSEA. V lost 3 bases, J lost 9 bases, and 9 bases lay in between. CDR3 length equals 11 residues. The CDR3 loop is CSVDPGLEQFF. The CDR3 DNA sequence: TGCAGCGTTGACCCGGGACTTGAGCAGTTCTTC.

The V call is TRBV12-3 or TRBV12-4, the J call TRBJ2-5, with 12 bases matching TRBD1. CDR3 length: 18 residues. The ends lost 5 bases at V and 1 base at J; junction bases unmatched: 11. In DNA form, the CDR3 reads TGTGCCAGCAGTCGACCGGGGGGACAGGGGGCTCCCCAAGAGACCCAGTACTTC. The encoded protein is CASSRPGGQGAPQETQYF.

Regarding this clonotype: Because it lacks the conserved phenylalanine or tryptophan at the end, this CDR3 is likely a read error. The chain links TRBV4-2 to TRBJ2-3; 11 positions match TRBD2. Germline-derived CDR1 and CDR2 are LGHNA and YNFKEQ. This CDR3 region has 18 residues. The V segment lost 0 bases and the J segment 0 bases; nucleotides outside the gene matches: 5. CDR3 amino acids: CASSQDPSGGPSTDTQYS. The DNA of the CDR3 is TGTGCCAGCAGCCAAGATCCTAGCGGGGGGCCTAGCACAGATACGCAGTATTCT.

The J gene is TRBJ1-3, the V gene TRBV29-1; D gene uncertain. This CDR3 comprises 16 residues. The germline V and J ends were trimmed by 2 bases and 6 bases, with 20 bases remaining between them. Germline CDR1 and CDR2: SQVTM and ANQGSEA. The CDR3 DNA reads as TGCAGCGTTGAAACAGAACCTGACATACTGGAAAACACCATATATTTT. Protein sequence: CSVETEPDILENTIYF.

This chain uses TRBV4-1 with TRBJ2-5; possibly TRBD2 for D (6 bases). The CDR3 sequence is 16 residues long. V was shortened by 0 bases and J by 5 bases, with 16 bases between the two germline ends. In germline, CDR1 is MGHRA, CDR2 YSYEKL. CDR3: CASSQESGQGGETQYF. DNA of the CDR3: TGCGCCAGCAGCCAAGAGTCGGGCCAGGGAGGCGAGACCCAGTACTTC.

This clonotype was detected many times. V and J are TRBV29-1 and TRBJ1-1; D unclear. CDR1 SQVTM and CDR2 ANQGSEA come from the germline V gene. Between the trimmed V and J ends, which lost 1 base and 1 base, there was a span of 1 base. The length of the CDR3 is 11 residues. The CDR3 here is CSVEANTEAFF. The CDR3 nucleotides are TGCAGCGTTGAAGCGAACACTGAAGCTTTCTTT.

This clonotype was picked up a small number of times. This sequence joins TRBV6-5 and TRBJ1-1; D is ambiguous. Trimming left V 0 bases short and J 1 base short, with 9 bases between. Looked up from germline, CDR1 is MNHEY and CDR2 is SVGAGI. The CDR3 sequence is 15 residues long. CDR3 nucleotides: TGTGCCAGCAGTTACTCCCGCGATTCGAACACTGAAGCTTTCTTT. Encoded protein: CASSYSRDSNTEAFF.

V is TRBV5-6 and J is TRBJ1-1; D possibly corresponds to TRBD1 (5 bases). There are 15 residues in the CDR3. CDR1 and CDR2 (germline): SGHDT, YYEEEE. Trimming took 4 bases from V and 5 from J, leaving 18 bases between them. CDR3 loop: CASSAGLLFETEAFF. Here the CDR3 DNA reads TGTGCCAGCAGCGCGGGACTCCTATTCGAGACTGAAGCTTTCTTT.

The chain carries TRBV27 and TRBJ1-1, with a tentative D call TRBD1 (6 bases). The length of the CDR3 is 14 residues. The germline V gene encodes CDR1 MNHEY and CDR2 SMNVEV (reference sequence). V was trimmed by 2 bases and J by 5 bases, leaving 12 bases between them. Written as DNA, the CDR3 is TGTGCCAGCAGTTTAATGGCAGGGGTTACTGAAGCTTTCTTT. Amino acids: CASSLMAGVTEAFF.

V gene TRBV5-1 combines with J gene TRBJ2-1; D possibly corresponds to TRBD1 (5 bases). Trimming pared 4 bases from V and 6 bases from J, leaving 23 bases between. The CDR3 covers 17 residues. The germline gives CDR1 SGHRS, CDR2 YFSETQ. CDR3 sequence reads: CASSPTPPGAGINEQFF. The CDR3 DNA is TGCGCCAGCAGCCCAACGCCCCCCGGAGCAGGGATCAATGAGCAGTTCTTC.

The rearrangement links TRBV2 to TRBJ1-6, with 7 bases that match TRBD1. V gave up 4 bases and J gave up 10 bases; unmatched junction bases: 7. Germline V gene lookup returns CDR1 SNHLY and CDR2 FYNNEI. The CDR3 sequence is 14 residues long. The CDR3 nucleotides read TGTGCCAGCAGTGTAACAGGGGTTGAATCACCCCTCCACTTT. It codes for CASSVTGVESPLHF.

This clonotype has just a few counts. The chain is built from TRBV19 and TRBJ2-2; 12 nucleotides line up with TRBD1. The CDR3 covers 15 residues. Germline V gene sequence: CDR1 LNHDA, CDR2 SQIVND (reference sequence). The ends lost 10 bases at V and 1 base at J; junction bases unmatched: 4. CDR3 protein: CATWDRGLNTGELFF. In DNA, the CDR3 is TGTGCCACCTGGGACAGGGGGCTGAACACCGGGGAGCTGTTTTTT.

This clonotype was observed a handful of times. For the CDR3, the DNA is TGTGCCAGCGGGAGGACAGCTTATGGAAACACCATATATTTT. It yields the protein CASGRTAYGNTIYF. The gene calls are TRBV27 and TRBJ1-3; weak D call: TRBD1 (6 bases). V was pared by 8 bases and J by 3 bases, with 14 bases between. CDR3 length: 14 residues. Germline V gene data show CDR1 as MNHEY and CDR2 as SMNVEV (reference sequence).

This clonotype was detected only a few times. The gene calls are TRBV20-1 and TRBJ2-1; D is unclear. Deletions cut 3 bases from V and 6 bases from J, with 9 bases between. CDR3 length: 12 amino acids. CDR1 is DFQATT and CDR2 is SNEGSKA in the germline V gene (reference sequence). In DNA, the CDR3 is TGCAGTGCTAGGCCCGCTAGCAATGAGCAGTTCTTC. Its protein product is CSARPASNEQFF.

The chain couples TRBV7-9 to TRBJ1-4; D uncertain. Germline V gives CDR1 SEHNR, CDR2 FQNEAQ (reference sequence). The CDR3 runs 16 residues. Between the trimmed V and J ends, which lost 5 bases and 1 base, there was a span of 14 bases. Here the CDR3 DNA reads TGTGCCAGCAGCCCCCCAAAGGTTGGAACTAATGAAAAACTGTTTTTT. It specifies CASSPPKVGTNEKLFF.

Remarks on this clonotype: Without the conserved terminal phenylalanine or tryptophan, this CDR3 likely stems from a read error. This chain uses TRBV29-1 with TRBJ2-2, with TRBD1 as a possible D gene (6 bases). CDR1 and CDR2 from the germline V gene are SQVTM and ANQGSEA. V was pared by 4 bases and J by 0 bases, with 9 bases between. The CDR3 is made up of 14 amino acids. The CDR3 DNA is TGCAGCGTTGCTTGGGACACGAACACCGGGGAGCTGTTTATT. Translated: CSVAWDTNTGELFI.

This sequence joins TRBV4-1 and TRBJ1-1; 12 bases match TRBD1. V lost 1 base to trimming and J lost 3 bases; unmatched junction nucleotides: 15. CDR1 is MGHRA and CDR2 is YSYEKL in the germline V gene. CDR3 length: 20 amino acids. The CDR3 is CASSQVPGQGAGVSDTEAFF. For the CDR3, the DNA is TGCGCCAGCAGCCAAGTCCCGGGACAGGGGGCCGGGGTTTCGGACACTGAAGCTTTCTTT.